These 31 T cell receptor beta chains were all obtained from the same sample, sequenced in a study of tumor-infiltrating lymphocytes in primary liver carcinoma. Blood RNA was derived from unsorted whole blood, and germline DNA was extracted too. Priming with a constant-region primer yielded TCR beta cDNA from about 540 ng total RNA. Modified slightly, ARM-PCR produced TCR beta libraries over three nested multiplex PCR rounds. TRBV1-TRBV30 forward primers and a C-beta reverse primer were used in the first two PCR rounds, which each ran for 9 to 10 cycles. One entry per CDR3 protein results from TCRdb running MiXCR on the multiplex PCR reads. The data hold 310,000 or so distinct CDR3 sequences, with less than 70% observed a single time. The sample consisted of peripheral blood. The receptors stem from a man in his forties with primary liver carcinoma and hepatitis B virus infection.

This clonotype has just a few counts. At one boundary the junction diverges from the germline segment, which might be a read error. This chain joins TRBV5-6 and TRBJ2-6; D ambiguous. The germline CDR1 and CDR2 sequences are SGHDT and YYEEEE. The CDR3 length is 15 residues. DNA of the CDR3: TGTGTCAGCAGCTTGGGATTCTACGGGGCCAACGTCCTGACTTTC. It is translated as CVSSLGFYGANVLTF.

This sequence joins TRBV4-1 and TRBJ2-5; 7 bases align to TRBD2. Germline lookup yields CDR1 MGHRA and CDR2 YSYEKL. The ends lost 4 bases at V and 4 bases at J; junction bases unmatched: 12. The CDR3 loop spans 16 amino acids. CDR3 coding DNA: TGCGCCAGCAGCCGAAGTCTAGGGAGGGCCAGAGAGACCCAGTACTTC. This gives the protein CASSRSLGRARETQYF.

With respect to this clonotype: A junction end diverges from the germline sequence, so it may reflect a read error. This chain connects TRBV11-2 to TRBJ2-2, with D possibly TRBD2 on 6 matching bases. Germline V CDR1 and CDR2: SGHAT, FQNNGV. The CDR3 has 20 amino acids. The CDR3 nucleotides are TGTGCCGGCAGCCCGCTGTCCGCCTCTGCCGGGAGTAAATACACCGGGGAGCTGTTTTTT. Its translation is CAGSPLSASAGSKYTGELFF.

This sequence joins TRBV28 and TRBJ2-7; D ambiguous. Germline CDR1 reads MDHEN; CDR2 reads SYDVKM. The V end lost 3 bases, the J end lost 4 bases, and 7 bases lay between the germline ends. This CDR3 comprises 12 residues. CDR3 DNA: TGTGCCAGCAGTTTTCATCTATACGAGCAGTACTTC. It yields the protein CASSFHLYEQYF. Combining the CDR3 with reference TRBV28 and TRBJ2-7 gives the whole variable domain DVKVTQSSRYLVKRTGEKVFLECVQDMDHENMFWYRQDPGLGLRLIYFSYDVKMKEKGDIPEGYSVSREKKERFSLILESASTNQTSMYLCASSFHLYEQYFGPGTRLTVT.

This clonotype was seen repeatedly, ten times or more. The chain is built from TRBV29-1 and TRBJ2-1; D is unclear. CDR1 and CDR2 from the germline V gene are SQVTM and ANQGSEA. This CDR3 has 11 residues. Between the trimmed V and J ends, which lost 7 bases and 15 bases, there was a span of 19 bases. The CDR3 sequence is CSAQVQADRFF. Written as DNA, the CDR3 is TGCAGCGCTCAAGTGCAGGCAGATAGGTTCTTC.

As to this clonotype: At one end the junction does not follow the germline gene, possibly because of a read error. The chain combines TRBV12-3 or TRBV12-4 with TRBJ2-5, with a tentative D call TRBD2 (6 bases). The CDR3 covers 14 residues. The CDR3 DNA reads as TGTGCCAACACCCCTAGTGGGGGGAGTGAGACCCTGTACTTC. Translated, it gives CANTPSGGSETLYF.

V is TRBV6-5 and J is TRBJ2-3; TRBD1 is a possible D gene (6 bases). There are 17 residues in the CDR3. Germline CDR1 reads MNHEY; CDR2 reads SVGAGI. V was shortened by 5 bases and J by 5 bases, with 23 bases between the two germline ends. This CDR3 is CASSPHRGIEGGDTQYF. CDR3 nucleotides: TGTGCCAGCAGTCCCCACCGAGGGATAGAAGGGGGAGATACGCAGTATTTT.

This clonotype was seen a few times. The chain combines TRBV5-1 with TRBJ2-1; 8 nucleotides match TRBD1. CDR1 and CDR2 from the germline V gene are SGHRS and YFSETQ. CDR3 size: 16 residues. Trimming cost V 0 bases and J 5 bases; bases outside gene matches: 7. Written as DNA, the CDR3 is TGCGCCAGCAGCTTGGACTGGACAGGGATCAACAATGAGCAGTTCTTC. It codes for CASSLDWTGINNEQFF. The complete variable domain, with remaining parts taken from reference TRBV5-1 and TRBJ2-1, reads KAGVTQTPRYLIKTRGQQVTLSCSPISGHRSVSWYQQTPGQGLQFLFEYFSETQRNKGNFPGRFSGRQFSNSRSEMNVSTLELGDSALYLCASSLDWTGINNEQFFGPGTRLTVL.

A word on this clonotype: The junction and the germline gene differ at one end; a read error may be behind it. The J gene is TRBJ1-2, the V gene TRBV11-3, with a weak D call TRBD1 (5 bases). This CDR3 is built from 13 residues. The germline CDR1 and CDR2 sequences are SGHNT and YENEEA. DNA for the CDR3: TGCGCCAGCAGTCCTACCGGGACCAGTGGCCACACCTTC. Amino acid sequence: CASSPTGTSGHTF.

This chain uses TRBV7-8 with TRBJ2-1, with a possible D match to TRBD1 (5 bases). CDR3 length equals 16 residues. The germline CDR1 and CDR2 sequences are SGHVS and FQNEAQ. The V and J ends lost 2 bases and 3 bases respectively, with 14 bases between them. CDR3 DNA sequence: TGTGCCAGCAGCTTATTGCGCCAGGGATTCTACAATGAGCAGTTCTTC. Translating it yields CASSLLRQGFYNEQFF.

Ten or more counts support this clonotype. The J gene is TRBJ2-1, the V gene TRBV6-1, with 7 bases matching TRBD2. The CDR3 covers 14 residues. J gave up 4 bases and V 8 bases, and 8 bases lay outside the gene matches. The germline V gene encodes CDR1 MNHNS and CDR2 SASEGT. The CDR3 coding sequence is TGTGCCAGCGATTCTAGCGGAGGGTACAATGAGCAGTTCTTC. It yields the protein CASDSSGGYNEQFF.

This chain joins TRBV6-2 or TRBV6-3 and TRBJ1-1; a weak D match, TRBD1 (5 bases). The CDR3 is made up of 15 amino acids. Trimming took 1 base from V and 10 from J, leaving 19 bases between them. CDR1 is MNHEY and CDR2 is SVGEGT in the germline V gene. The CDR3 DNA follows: TGTGCCAGCAGTTACTTAGATGCCGGGGCCGTGAGAGCTTTCTTT. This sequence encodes CASSYLDAGAVRAFF.

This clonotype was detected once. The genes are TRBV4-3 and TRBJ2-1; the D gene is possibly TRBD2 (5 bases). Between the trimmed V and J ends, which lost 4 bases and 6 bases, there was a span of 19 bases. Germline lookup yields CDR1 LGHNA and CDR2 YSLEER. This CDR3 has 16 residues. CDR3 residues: CASSPVPSGMCNEQFF. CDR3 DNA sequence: TGCGCCAGCAGCCCTGTCCCGTCGGGAATGTGCAATGAGCAGTTCTTC.

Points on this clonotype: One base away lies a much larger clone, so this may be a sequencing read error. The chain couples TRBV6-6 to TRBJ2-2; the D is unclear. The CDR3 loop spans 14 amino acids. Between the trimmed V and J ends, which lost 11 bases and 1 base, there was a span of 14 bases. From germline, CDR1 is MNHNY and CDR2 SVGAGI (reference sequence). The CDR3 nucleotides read TGTGCCTGCATAGGCTGGGGGAACACCGGGGAGCTGTTTTTT. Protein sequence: CACIGWGNTGELFF.

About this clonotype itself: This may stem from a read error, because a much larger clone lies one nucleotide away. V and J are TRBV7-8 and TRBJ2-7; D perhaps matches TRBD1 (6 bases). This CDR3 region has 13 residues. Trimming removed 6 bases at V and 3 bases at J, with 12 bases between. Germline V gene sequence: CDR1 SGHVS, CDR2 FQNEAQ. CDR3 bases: TGTGCCAGCAGGACCACAGGGTACTACGAGCAGTACTTC. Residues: CASRTTGYYEQYF. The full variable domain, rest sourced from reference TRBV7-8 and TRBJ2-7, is GAGVSQSPRYKVAKRGQDVALRCDPISGHVSLFWYQQALGQGPEFLTYFQNEAQLDKSGLPSDRFFAERPEGSVSTLKIQRTQQEDSAVYLCASRTTGYYEQYFGPGTRLTVT.

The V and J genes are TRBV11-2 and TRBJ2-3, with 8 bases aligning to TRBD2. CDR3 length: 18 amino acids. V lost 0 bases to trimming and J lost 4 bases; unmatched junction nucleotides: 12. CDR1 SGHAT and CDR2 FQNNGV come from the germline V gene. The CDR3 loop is CASSLEFALTGGADTQYF. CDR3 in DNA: TGTGCCAGCAGCTTAGAGTTTGCGTTAACGGGAGGGGCAGATACGCAGTATTTT.

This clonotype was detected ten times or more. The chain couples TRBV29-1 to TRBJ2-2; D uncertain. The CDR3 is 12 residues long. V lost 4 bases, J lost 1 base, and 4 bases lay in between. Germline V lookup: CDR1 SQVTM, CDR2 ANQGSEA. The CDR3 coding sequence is TGCAGCGTTGCCCGGAACACCGGGGAGCTGTTTTTT. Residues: CSVARNTGELFF.

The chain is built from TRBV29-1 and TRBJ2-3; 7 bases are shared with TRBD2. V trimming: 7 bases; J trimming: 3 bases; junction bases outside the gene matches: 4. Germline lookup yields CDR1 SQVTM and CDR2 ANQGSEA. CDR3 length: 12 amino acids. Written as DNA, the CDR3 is TGCAGCGGCAACGGGGGGACAGATACGCAGTATTTT. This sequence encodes CSGNGGTDTQYF.

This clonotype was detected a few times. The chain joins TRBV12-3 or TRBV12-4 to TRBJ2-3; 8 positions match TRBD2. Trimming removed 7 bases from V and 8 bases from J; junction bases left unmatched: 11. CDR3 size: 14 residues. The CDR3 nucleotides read TGTGCCAGCACCAGCGGGGGAAAGGGCGGTACGCAGTATTTT. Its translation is CASTSGGKGGTQYF.

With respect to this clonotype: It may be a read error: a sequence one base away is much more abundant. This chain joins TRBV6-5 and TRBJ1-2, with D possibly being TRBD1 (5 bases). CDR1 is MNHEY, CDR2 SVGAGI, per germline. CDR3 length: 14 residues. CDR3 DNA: TGTGCCAACAGTTCCCAGGGAACAAACTATGGCTACACCTTC. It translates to CANSSQGTNYGYTF.

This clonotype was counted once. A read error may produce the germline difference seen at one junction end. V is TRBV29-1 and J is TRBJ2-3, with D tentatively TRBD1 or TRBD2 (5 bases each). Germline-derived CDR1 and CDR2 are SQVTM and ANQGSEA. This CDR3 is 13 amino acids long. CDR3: CSAGTLAIDKQYF. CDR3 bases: TGCAGCGCTGGGACCCTCGCCATAGATAAGCAGTATTTT.

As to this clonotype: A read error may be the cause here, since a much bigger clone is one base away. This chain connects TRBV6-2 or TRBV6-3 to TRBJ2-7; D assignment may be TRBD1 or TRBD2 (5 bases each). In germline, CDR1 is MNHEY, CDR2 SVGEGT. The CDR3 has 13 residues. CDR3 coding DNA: TGTGCCAGCCGGGACCGCAGCTCCTACGATCAGTACTTC. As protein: CASRDRSSYDQYF.

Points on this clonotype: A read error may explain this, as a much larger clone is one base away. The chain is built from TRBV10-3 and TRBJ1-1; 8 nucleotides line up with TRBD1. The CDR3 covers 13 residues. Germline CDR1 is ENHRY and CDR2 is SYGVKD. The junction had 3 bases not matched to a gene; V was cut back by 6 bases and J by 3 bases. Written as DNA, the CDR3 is TGTGCCATCAGAGTGACAGGGGACACTGAAGCTTTCTTT. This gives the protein CAIRVTGDTEAFF.

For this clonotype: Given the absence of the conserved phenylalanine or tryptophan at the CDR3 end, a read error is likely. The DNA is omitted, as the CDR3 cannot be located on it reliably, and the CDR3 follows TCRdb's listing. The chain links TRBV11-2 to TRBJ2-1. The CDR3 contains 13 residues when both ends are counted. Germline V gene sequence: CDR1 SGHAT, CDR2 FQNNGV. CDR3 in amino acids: CASSLASHNEHFL.

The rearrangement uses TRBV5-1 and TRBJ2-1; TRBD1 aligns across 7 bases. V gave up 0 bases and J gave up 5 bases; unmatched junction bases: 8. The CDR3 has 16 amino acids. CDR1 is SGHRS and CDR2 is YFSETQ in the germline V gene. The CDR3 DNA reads TGCGCCAGCAGCTTGGTTGCAGGGGGTGGGAACAATGAGCAGTTCTTC. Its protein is CASSLVAGGGNNEQFF.

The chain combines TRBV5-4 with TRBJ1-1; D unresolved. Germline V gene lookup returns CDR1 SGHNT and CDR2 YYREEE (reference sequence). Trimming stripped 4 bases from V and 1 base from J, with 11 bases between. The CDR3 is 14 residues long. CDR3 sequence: CASSPIGPNTEAFF. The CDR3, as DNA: TGTGCCAGCAGCCCGATAGGGCCGAACACTGAAGCTTTCTTT. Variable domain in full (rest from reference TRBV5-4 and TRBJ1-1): ETGVTQSPTHLIKTRGQQVTLRCSSQSGHNTVSWYQQALGQGPQFIFQYYREEENGRGNFPPRFSGLQFPNYSSELNVNALELDDSALYLCASSPIGPNTEAFFGQGTRLTVV.

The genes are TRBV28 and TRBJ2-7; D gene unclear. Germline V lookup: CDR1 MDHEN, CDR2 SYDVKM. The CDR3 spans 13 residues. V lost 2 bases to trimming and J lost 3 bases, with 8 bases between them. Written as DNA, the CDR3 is TGTGCCAGCAGTTTAAGTAGGGTCTACGAGCAGTACTTC. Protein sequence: CASSLSRVYEQYF.

The CDR3 sequence is CASSYETSILGGTQYF. CDR3 DNA: TGTGCCAGCAGCTACGAGACTAGCATATTGGGAGGTACGCAGTATTTT. V and J are TRBV7-8 and TRBJ2-3; TRBD2 aligns across 7 bases. The CDR3 contains 16 residues. Germline V gives CDR1 SGHVS, CDR2 FQNEAQ. Trimming at V came to 4 bases and at J to 8 bases, leaving 15 bases not matched to a gene.

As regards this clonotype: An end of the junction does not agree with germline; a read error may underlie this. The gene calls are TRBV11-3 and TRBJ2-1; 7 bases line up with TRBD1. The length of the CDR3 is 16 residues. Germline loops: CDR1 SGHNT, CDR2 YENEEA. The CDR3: CVSSPSDRPGANEHFF. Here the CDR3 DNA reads TGTGTCAGCAGCCCATCGGACAGGCCAGGGGCCAATGAGCACTTCTTC.

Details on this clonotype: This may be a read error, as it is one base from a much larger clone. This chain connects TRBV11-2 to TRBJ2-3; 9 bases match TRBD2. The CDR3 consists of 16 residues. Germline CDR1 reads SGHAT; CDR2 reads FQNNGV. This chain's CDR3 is CASSLDLLAGTDMQYF. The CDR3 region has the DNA TGTGCCAGCAGCTTAGACCTTCTAGCGGGAACCGATATGCAGTATTTT.

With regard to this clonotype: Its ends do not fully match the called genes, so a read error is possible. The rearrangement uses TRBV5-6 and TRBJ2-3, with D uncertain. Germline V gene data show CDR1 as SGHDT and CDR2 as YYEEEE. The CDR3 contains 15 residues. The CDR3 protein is CANSLYSPVPDTQYF. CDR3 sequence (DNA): TGTGCCAACAGCTTATACTCCCCCGTCCCAGATACGCAGTATTTT.